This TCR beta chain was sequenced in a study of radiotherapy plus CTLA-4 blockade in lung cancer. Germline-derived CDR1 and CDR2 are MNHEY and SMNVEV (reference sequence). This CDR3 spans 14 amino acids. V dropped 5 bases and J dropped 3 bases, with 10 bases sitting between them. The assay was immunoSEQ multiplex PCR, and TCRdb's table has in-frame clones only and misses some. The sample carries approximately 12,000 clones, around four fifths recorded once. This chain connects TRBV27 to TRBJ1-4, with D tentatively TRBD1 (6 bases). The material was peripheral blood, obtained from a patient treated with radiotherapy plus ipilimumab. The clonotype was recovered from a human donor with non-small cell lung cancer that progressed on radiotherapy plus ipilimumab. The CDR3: CASSQGKSNEKLFF. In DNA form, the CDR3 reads TGTGCCAGCAGTCAGGGGAAGTCTAATGAAAAACTGTTTTTT.